The 25 T cell receptor beta chains in this list originate from one sample, sequenced in a study of T cell changes during pregnancy in multiple sclerosis (dated 2019 in TCRdb). Library generation was performed with the immunoSEQ multiplex PCR assay. TCRdb mirrors the immuneACCESS table, restricted to in-frame sequences. Some clones are absent from its copies; in checked studies, under half trace to an unresolved V gene, and the reason for the others is unknown. For this sample there are approximately 61,000 clones; 88% appear just once. 1.5% to 2% of the sample is taken by the ten largest. Specimen: peripheral blood, collected in the first trimester of pregnancy. Receptors were obtained from a female donor with multiple sclerosis, enrolled in a pregnancy study.

This chain joins TRBV6-5 and TRBJ2-1; 10 positions agree with TRBD1. The J segment lost 5 bases and the V segment lost 6 bases, leaving 7 bases of the junction unmatched. The CDR3 loop spans 15 amino acids. Germline V gene lookup returns CDR1 MNHEY and CDR2 SVGAGI. The CDR3 loop is CASSPDRGINNEQFF. CDR3 sequence (DNA): TGTGCCAGCAGCCCGGACAGGGGGATAAACAATGAGCAGTTCTTC.

V gene TRBV7-2 combines with J gene TRBJ2-1; the match to TRBD2 covers 7 bases. This CDR3 has 14 residues. Trimming took 2 bases from V and 8 from J; bases not matched to a gene: 6. The germline CDR1 and CDR2 sequences are SGHTA and FQGNSA. The chain's CDR3 is CASSLSGGRDEQFF. In DNA, the CDR3 is TGTGCCAGCAGCTTATCCGGAGGGAGGGATGAGCAGTTCTTC.

This clone has a single count. CDR3 region: CASSLTGQVSYYGYTF. Written as DNA, the CDR3 is TGTGCCAGCAGCCTAACCGGACAGGTCTCCTACTATGGCTACACCTTC. This sequence joins TRBV5-6 and TRBJ1-2; 7 nucleotides agree with TRBD1. Unmatched junction bases numbered 12, after V lost 4 bases and J lost 3 bases. CDR3 length: 16 amino acids. The germline V gene has CDR1 SGHDT and CDR2 YYEEEE.

V usage is TRBV6-5 and J usage is TRBJ1-1, with D perhaps TRBD1 (6 bases). From germline, CDR1 is MNHEY and CDR2 SVGAGI. Trimming removed 4 bases at V and 1 base at J, with 10 bases between. This CDR3 comprises 14 residues. The CDR3 nucleotides are TGTGCCAGCAGTTTTGGGGGCTCGAACACTGAAGCTTTCTTT. Its protein product is CASSFGGSNTEAFF.

This chain links TRBV6-5 with TRBJ1-3, with D uncertain. V was clipped by 0 bases and J by 0 bases, with 3 bases between them. This CDR3 has 14 amino acids. CDR1 is MNHEY, CDR2 SVGAGI, per germline. Here the CDR3 DNA reads TGTGCCAGCAGTTACTCGAGCTCTGGAAACACCATATATTTT. Residues: CASSYSSSGNTIYF.

This clone was recorded a few times. This sequence joins TRBV7-9 and TRBJ2-3, with TRBD2 matching 9 bases. The CDR3 is 18 residues long. Germline trimming cut 0 bases from V and 1 base from J; bases unmatched to any gene: 8. Germline CDR1 SEHNR, CDR2 FQNEAQ (reference sequence). This CDR3 reads CASSLAGGRAVGTDTQYF. As DNA, the CDR3 is TGTGCCAGCAGCTTAGCGGGCGGGAGGGCCGTTGGCACAGATACGCAGTATTTT.

This chain links TRBV6-6 with TRBJ1-2; 9 nucleotides line up with TRBD1. The trim removed 0 bases at V and 8 bases at J, leaving 1 base unmatched. Germline-derived CDR1 and CDR2 are MNHNY and SVGAGI (reference sequence). The CDR3 loop spans 13 amino acids. CDR3 sequence: CASSYSTGGGYTF. The DNA for the CDR3 is TGTGCCAGCAGTTACTCGACAGGGGGAGGCTACACCTTC.

The rearrangement links TRBV7-8 to TRBJ2-6; D is unresolved. The CDR3 runs 14 residues. Trimming removed 5 bases from V and 4 bases from J, with 9 bases in between. Germline loops: CDR1 SGHVS, CDR2 FQNEAQ. The CDR3 loop is CASSDLKGANVLTF. DNA for the CDR3: TGTGCCAGCAGCGATCTAAAAGGGGCCAACGTCCTGACTTTC.

The chain is built from TRBV7-2 and TRBJ2-1; 8 bases agree with TRBD2. Losses at the gene ends were 1 base for V and 8 bases for J; bases not matched to a gene: 7. The CDR3 runs 15 residues. Germline V gives CDR1 SGHTA, CDR2 FQGNSA. The CDR3 region has the DNA TGTGCCAGCAGCTTAGAAGCGGGAGTAGTCTATGAGCAGTTCTTC. Its protein is CASSLEAGVVYEQFF.

The chain employs TRBV4-1 and TRBJ2-1; the D gene is possibly TRBD2 (5 bases). V lost 8 bases and J lost 5, with 22 bases in between. The CDR3 totals 16 residues. Looked up from germline, CDR1 is MGHRA and CDR2 is YSYEKL. The CDR3 loop reads CASASAAVIMNNEQFF. The CDR3 region has the DNA TGCGCCAGCGCATCGGCAGCGGTAATAATGAACAATGAGCAGTTCTTC.

The rearrangement uses TRBV19 and TRBJ1-2, with D maybe TRBD1 (6 bases). V was shortened by 7 bases and J by 4 bases, with 13 bases between the two germline ends. The germline V gene has CDR1 LNHDA and CDR2 SQIVND (reference sequence). The CDR3 is 13 amino acids. Here the CDR3 reads CASKNREGYGYTF. DNA of the CDR3: TGTGCCAGTAAAAACAGGGAGGGCTATGGCTACACCTTC.

This clone was detected once. The chain links TRBV6-5 to TRBJ1-3; no clear D. Trimming removed 8 bases from V and 2 bases from J, with 7 bases in between. Germline V gene data show CDR1 as MNHEY and CDR2 as SVGAGI. The CDR3 loop spans 12 amino acids. CDR3 sequence: CASHTTGNTIYF. For the CDR3, the DNA is TGTGCCAGCCACACCACTGGAAACACCATATATTTT.

V is TRBV5-1 and J is TRBJ2-5; D not certain. The V gene lost 0 bases and the J gene lost 3 bases, with 6 bases spanning the gap. Per germline, CDR1 SGHRS and CDR2 YFSETQ. The length of the CDR3 is 13 residues. The chain's CDR3 is CASSLVREETQYF. Here the CDR3 DNA reads TGCGCCAGCAGCTTGGTCCGGGAAGAGACCCAGTACTTC.

The chain recombines TRBV28 with TRBJ1-5, with D possibly TRBD1 on 6 matching bases. Trimming removed 6 bases from V and 3 bases from J, with 12 bases in between. Germline V gene data show CDR1 as MDHEN and CDR2 as SYDVKM. The CDR3 contains 14 residues. CDR3 protein: CASRMTGLNQPQHF. As DNA, the CDR3 is TGTGCCAGCAGAATGACAGGACTCAATCAGCCCCAGCATTTT.

V gene TRBV5-4 combines with J gene TRBJ2-7, with TRBD2 identical over 9 bases. Trimming cost V 0 bases and J 5 bases; bases outside gene matches: 6. Germline loops: CDR1 SGHNT, CDR2 YYREEE (reference sequence). This CDR3 is built from 15 residues. CDR3 sequence (DNA): TGTGCCAGCAGCTTGGAGCCGGCTAGCGGGAACGAGCAGTACTTC. It encodes CASSLEPASGNEQYF.

The gene calls are TRBV7-2 and TRBJ2-7; 8 positions match TRBD2. The ends lost 1 base at V and 3 bases at J; junction bases unmatched: 2. The V gene's germline CDR1 is SGHTA and CDR2 FQGNSA. The CDR3 has 14 amino acids. The CDR3 coding sequence is TGTGCCAGCAGCTTAGAGGGGACTAGCTACGAGCAGTACTTC. Encoded protein: CASSLEGTSYEQYF.

The V and J genes are TRBV18 and TRBJ2-5, with a weak D call TRBD2 (5 bases). Germline assignment: CDR1 KGHSH and CDR2 LQKENI. This CDR3 comprises 15 residues. Trimming took 5 bases from V and 5 from J, leaving 18 bases between them. For the CDR3, the DNA is TGTGCCAGCTCAATGAACGGAAATAGAGGGGAGACCCAGTACTTC. It is translated as CASSMNGNRGETQYF.

V is TRBV7-2 and J is TRBJ2-5, with a possible D match to TRBD1 (6 bases). The CDR3 extends over 14 amino acids. Germline V gives CDR1 SGHTA, CDR2 FQGNSA. V was trimmed by 1 base and J by 4 bases, leaving 10 bases between them. The CDR3 DNA reads TGTGCCAGCAGCTTAGTCCAGGGGCCAGAGACCCAGTACTTC. Protein product: CASSLVQGPETQYF.

This clone counts as medium-sized. V gene TRBV6-4 combines with J gene TRBJ1-1; D not resolved. V dropped 4 bases and J dropped 2 bases, with 8 bases sitting between them. CDR1 is MRHNA and CDR2 is SNTAGT in the germline V gene. This CDR3 has 13 amino acids. The CDR3 DNA reads TGTGCCAGCAGTGTTCAGGTCAACACTGAAGCTTTCTTT. Its translation is CASSVQVNTEAFF.

V usage is TRBV7-2 and J usage is TRBJ2-7; 11 bases are a match to TRBD2. V shed 6 bases, J shed 2 bases, and the junction held 9 bases outside the gene matches. The CDR3 covers 16 residues. Looked up from germline, CDR1 is SGHTA and CDR2 is FQGNSA. In DNA, the CDR3 is TGTGCCAGCAGGTGGCCTAGCGGGAGGCTACCCTACGAGCAGTACTTC. It is translated as CASRWPSGRLPYEQYF.

This chain uses TRBV2 with TRBJ2-2; D remains unclear. The CDR3 is 13 residues long. The ends were cut back, 2 bases at V and 5 bases at J, with 6 bases in the middle. Germline values: CDR1 SNHLY, CDR2 FYNNEI. CDR3 coding DNA: TGTGCCAGCAGTGAAATCGGTACCGGGGAGCTGTTTTTT. This sequence encodes CASSEIGTGELFF.

The chain links TRBV2 to TRBJ2-7; tentative D call: TRBD2 (5 bases). CDR3 length: 11 amino acids. V dropped 8 bases and J dropped 3 bases, with 8 bases sitting between them. Looked up from germline, CDR1 is SNHLY and CDR2 is FYNNEI. In nucleotides, the CDR3 is TGTGCCAGCGGAGGCAACTACGAGCAGTACTTC. Translated, it gives CASGGNYEQYF.

This chain connects TRBV7-2 to TRBJ2-5; 7 bases are shared with TRBD2. Losses at the gene ends were 3 bases for V and 1 base for J; bases not matched to a gene: 8. The CDR3 sequence is 16 residues long. The germline gives CDR1 SGHTA, CDR2 FQGNSA. Written as DNA, the CDR3 is TGTGCCAGCAGCTTTACATCCGGCGGGAGCCAAGAGACCCAGTACTTC. Translated: CASSFTSGGSQETQYF.

The V gene is TRBV5-4, the J gene TRBJ1-4; unclear D gene. This CDR3 contains 17 residues. Germline loops: CDR1 SGHNT, CDR2 YYREEE (reference sequence). V gave up 2 bases and J gave up 7 bases, with 21 bases separating them. Here the CDR3 reads CASSLGARGGSIEKLFF. As DNA, the CDR3 is TGTGCCAGCAGCTTAGGCGCCCGGGGAGGGAGTATTGAAAAACTGTTTTTT.

V gene TRBV9 combines with J gene TRBJ1-1; D perhaps matches TRBD1 (6 bases). CDR3 length: 16 residues. V dropped 3 bases and J dropped 4 bases, with 19 bases sitting between them. The germline V gene has CDR1 SGDLS and CDR2 YYNGEE. The CDR3: CASSGLAGDGGTEAFF. The CDR3 DNA sequence: TGTGCCAGCAGCGGACTAGCAGGGGATGGTGGCACTGAAGCTTTCTTT.